The entry that follows covers one T cell receptor beta chain sequence. The target antigen is unknown. These data are taken from a study of vaccination effects on CD4 cells after COVID-19. Study context: Median timing of post-vaccine samples was 72 days after the second dose.

Before sequencing took place, the ViraFEST assay used viral peptide pools to expand antigen-specific CD4+ T cells. Culture lasted under 13 days before CD4+ T cell isolation. Participants were vaccinated with two doses of either the BNT162b2 or mRNA-1273 vaccine. PBMC were cultured at roughly 2.2 million per well with approximately 9 IU/ml IL-2 and around 9.2 ug/ml peptides. With 5 bases removed from V and 8 bases from J, the gap between germline ends came to 21 bases. The CDR3 sequence is 15 residues long. CDR1 is SGHAT and CDR2 is FQNNGV in the germline V gene. TCRdb's copy holds only in-frame clones and misses some; the assay was immunoSEQ multiplex PCR. The data show 27,000 or so clones, about four fifths seen once.

The chain combines TRBV11-2 with TRBJ1-2; a possible D gene is TRBD1 (6 bases). The clonotype comes from a human donor who received a COVID-19 vaccine. Some clones in this sample may be carry-over from other donors' samples. The sequencing here drew on CD4+ T cells from PBMCs cultured with HCoV-NL63 spike peptides, taken after COVID-19 vaccination. CDR3 DNA sequence: TGTGCCAGCAGCCCGGGGGACACCCCGTTGGGGGGCTACACCTTC. It translates to CASSPGDTPLGGYTF.